This TCR beta chain was sequenced during a study of neurological immune-mediated disorders. Germline assignment: CDR1 SGHDT and CDR2 YYEEEE. There are 16 residues in the CDR3. V was clipped by 3 bases and J by 8 bases; unmatched bases: 15. There are many counts of this clonotype. Documented time point: technical triplicate 1. TCRdb reanalysed the 5' RACE reads using MiXCR and keeps one entry per CDR3 protein. The table lists roughly 41,000 distinct CDR3 sequences, approximately 10% of them singletons. The TCR sequence derives from a man aged 55 to 69 with HTLV-1-associated myelopathy (HAM/TSP). The sequencing sample was made of PBMCs. V usage is TRBV5-6 and J usage is TRBJ2-3; 7 bases fit TRBD1. The CDR3 is CASSSRQGRGLATQYF. The CDR3 bases are TGTGCCAGCAGCTCAAGACAGGGACGGGGCCTCGCTACGCAGTATTTT.